The entry that follows covers one T cell receptor (beta chain) sequence. CDR3 size: 15 residues. The V end was cut by 2 bases, the J end by 2 bases, with 13 bases between. Germline V gives CDR1 LNHDA, CDR2 SQIVND (reference sequence). Authors' methods: Using reference gene primer amplification, nucleated cell counts were estimated. Produced via immunoSEQ multiplex PCR; TCRdb's table is partial and in-frame only. That table furnishes V, J and clone size, whereas the DNA furnished D and trimming. The sample contains about 250,000 clones, 89% of which appear only once. The data are from a study of blood T cell repertoires in COVID-19. Overall study context: Whether acute or convalescent, the COVID-19 samples came from the United States, Italy and Spain. Nucleic acid was either cDNA or gDNA, and it came from T cells, B-cell-depleted T cells, or PBMCs.

Participant ages covered about 18 to 100 years across about two dozen US areas. The sequenced sample consisted of PBMCs or T cells enriched from blood (not recorded which). The clonotype originates from a young woman with acute COVID-19. The genes are TRBV19 and TRBJ2-7; D gene uncertain. The CDR3 region is CASSIIFAAPYEQYF. Here the CDR3 DNA reads TGTGCCAGTAGTATAATCTTTGCGGCACCCTACGAGCAGTACTTC.